The clone carrying this TCR beta chain was observed a few times. The sample comes from a study of identical twins. TCRdb reanalysed the 5' RACE reads using MiXCR and keeps one entry per CDR3 protein. The sample carries hundreds of thousands of distinct CDR3 sequences, 5.5% to 6.5% recorded once. CDR3 size: 14 residues. The V end was cut by 0 bases, the J end by 5 bases, with 11 bases between. Per germline, CDR1 SGHKS and CDR2 YYEKEE (reference sequence). Sample: naive T cells sorted from blood. This receptor was taken from a man between 18 and 35 years old in good health. V usage is TRBV5-5 and J usage is TRBJ1-1, with D possibly being TRBD1 (6 bases). This CDR3 reads CASSLVQGRTEAFF. The CDR3 DNA sequence: TGTGCCAGCAGCTTGGTACAGGGCAGGACTGAAGCTTTCTTT.